The present T cell receptor (beta chain) was sequenced within a study of cytotoxic CD8 clonotypes in ibrutinib-treated CLL. General observations from the study: Treatment left the uncommon public clonotypes either contracted or stable in frequency.

Germline V gives CDR1 SSHAT, CDR2 FNYEAQ (reference sequence). The trim removed 5 bases at V and 5 bases at J, leaving 13 bases unmatched. This CDR3 comprises 16 residues. Method: immunoSEQ multiplex PCR; TCRdb's copy keeps in-frame clones and lacks some. The sample records about 86,000 clones, just over 85% being singletons. Regarding this clone: Its cognate antigen is unknown.

This material consisted of PBMCs, taken before ibrutinib treatment. The origin of this receptor is a human donor with chronic lymphocytic leukemia. The rearrangement joins TRBV7-7 to TRBJ2-5; 8 positions match TRBD2. For the CDR3, the DNA is TGTGCCAGCAGCCTCGGGAGTGCGGGAGGTTTTGAGACCCAGTACTTC. This encodes CASSLGSAGGFETQYF.